This T cell receptor beta chain was observed in a study of blood T cells in healthy people across ages. It was with a sample-barcoded 5' primer and a J-beta primer mix that a second PCR of roughly 7 to 12 cycles was run. A template-switch adaptor containing 12 random nucleotides labeled each cDNA molecule. TCRdb analysed the 5' RACE reads with MiXCR anew, one entry per CDR3 protein. The sample includes about 2 million distinct CDR3 sequences, roughly 49% of them seen just once. This CDR3 has 14 residues. Germline CDR1 is MNHNY and CDR2 is SVGAGI (reference sequence). Trimming stripped 2 bases from V and 3 bases from J, with 8 bases between.

The chain joins TRBV6-6 to TRBJ1-5, with no clear D. The source material was blood. This receptor was taken from a woman aged 35 to 49 in good health. CDR3: CASSYGNTNQPQHF. The CDR3 region has the DNA TGTGCCAGCAGTTACGGGAATACCAATCAGCCCCAGCATTTT.